What follows are 31 T cell receptor beta chains derived from one specimen sequenced in a study of monozygotic twins with inflammatory bowel disease. TCRdb re-called the 5' RACE reads, yielding one record per CDR3 amino acid sequence without DNA. Seen in this sample are 400,000 to 500,000 distinct CDR3 sequences; the ten most common clones hold 2% to 3%. Sample: blood. These receptors were collected from a human donor with ulcerative colitis or Crohn's disease, or a healthy co-twin of an affected twin (not recorded which).

The chain couples TRBV19 to TRBJ1-5; the TCRdb call, TRBD1, lacks DNA for checking. Looked up from germline, CDR1 is LNHDA and CDR2 is SQIVND (reference sequence). The CDR3 is 15 residues long. The CDR3 spells CASDWTDHSNQPQHF.

V usage is TRBV6-2 or TRBV6-3 and J usage is TRBJ1-5; TCRdb's D gene call, TRBD1, goes unchecked for lack of DNA. The CDR3 consists of 13 residues. Germline V CDR1 and CDR2: MNHEY, SVGEGT. Here the CDR3 reads CASTGQQNQPQHF.

The chain joins TRBV29-1 to TRBJ2-1. Germline CDR1 SQVTM, CDR2 ANQGSEA. The CDR3 is 11 amino acids. CDR3 sequence: CSVRFRNEQFF.

The chain is built from TRBV10-3 and TRBJ2-7; TCRdb's D call, TRBD1, is unchecked because there is no DNA. Germline V gives CDR1 ENHRY, CDR2 SYGVKD. This CDR3 has 16 residues. The CDR3 sequence: CAISDPKRPGSYEQYF.

The chain links TRBV5-1 to TRBJ1-2; TCRdb's D call, TRBD1, is unchecked because there is no DNA. The CDR3 has 15 amino acids. Germline V gene sequence: CDR1 SGHRS, CDR2 YFSETQ. This CDR3 is CASSLEAGRQGGYTF.

The rearrangement uses TRBV5-5 and TRBJ2-1; no DNA is available, so the TRBD1 call from TCRdb remains unchecked. The CDR3 spans 14 residues. Germline assignment: CDR1 SGHKS and CDR2 YYEKEE (reference sequence). The chain's CDR3 is CASSFVGRGFEQFF.

J is TRBJ2-7 and V is TRBV6-2 or TRBV6-3; the D call from TCRdb, TRBD1, cannot be confirmed without DNA. This CDR3 has 13 amino acids. CDR1 MNHEY and CDR2 SVGEGT come from the germline V gene. CDR3 in amino acids: CASSFTPDSLLSF.

V gene TRBV20-1 combines with J gene TRBJ2-7; lacking DNA, the TRBD1 call made by TCRdb goes unchecked. This CDR3 spans 17 amino acids. Germline V gene data show CDR1 as DFQATT and CDR2 as SNEGSKA (reference sequence). The CDR3 loop reads CSASPPDRGRSSYEQYF.

The chain employs TRBV7-2 and TRBJ1-1; TCRdb proposes TRBD1, but this gene call is untestable without DNA. The CDR3 length is 13 residues. CDR1 and CDR2 (germline): SGHTA, FQGNSA. The CDR3 reads CASSPGGSTEAFF.

The rearrangement uses TRBV7-9 and TRBJ1-5; the D call of TRBD1 rests on TCRdb alone, since no DNA is present to check it. The CDR3 runs to 16 residues. Germline CDR1 and CDR2: SEHNR and FQNEAQ (reference sequence). CDR3 region: CASSPGQGHPNQPQHF.

The gene calls are TRBV11-2 and TRBJ2-2; without DNA, the TCRdb call of TRBD1 cannot be checked. The CDR3 has 14 residues. In germline, CDR1 is SGHAT, CDR2 FQNNGV. The CDR3 here is CVSPGRGNTGELFF.

CDR3 in amino acids: CATSPQGSYQPQHF. The chain links TRBV24-1 to TRBJ1-5; TCRdb's D call of TRBD1 is untestable without DNA. The CDR3 is made up of 14 amino acids. The germline gives CDR1 KGHDR, CDR2 SFDVKD.

The J gene is TRBJ2-1, the V gene TRBV19; absent DNA, TCRdb's TRBD1 call cannot be checked. The CDR3 extends over 14 amino acids. Germline CDR1 and CDR2: LNHDA and SQIVND (reference sequence). The CDR3 protein is CASSMGQGGNEQFF.

The chain couples TRBV5-1 to TRBJ1-2; TCRdb's D gene call, TRBD1, goes unchecked for lack of DNA. The CDR3 covers 15 residues. Looked up from germline, CDR1 is SGHRS and CDR2 is YFSETQ. CDR3 region: CASSSSGTGVYGYTF.

The V gene is TRBV2, the J gene TRBJ2-1; TCRdb's D call of TRBD1 is untestable without DNA. This CDR3 spans 15 amino acids. Germline CDR1 SNHLY, CDR2 FYNNEI. The CDR3 loop is CASRYRGRRDNEQFF.

The CDR3 spells CASSPKGLAGFSGELFF. V is TRBV4-2 and J is TRBJ2-2; TCRdb calls TRBD2, which cannot be checked without DNA. The CDR3 is 17 amino acids. Germline V gives CDR1 LGHNA, CDR2 YNFKEQ.

The V call is TRBV20-1, the J call TRBJ2-1; there is no DNA to check the TCRdb D call of TRBD2. The CDR3 is made up of 15 amino acids. The V gene's germline CDR1 is DFQATT and CDR2 SNEGSKA (reference sequence). The CDR3 here is CSAPPIAGAYNEQFF.

V usage is TRBV25-1 and J usage is TRBJ2-5; as DNA is missing, the TRBD1 call by TCRdb cannot be tested. CDR3 length: 16 residues. Germline lookup yields CDR1 MGHDK and CDR2 SYGVNS. The CDR3: CASSPTQGQGEETQYF.

This chain uses TRBV2 with TRBJ2-7; TCRdb selects TRBD1, and the lack of DNA leaves this call unchecked. The CDR3 length is 15 residues. In germline, CDR1 is SNHLY, CDR2 FYNNEI. CDR3 sequence: CASSDRDRAKYEQYF. The full variable domain, completed using reference TRBV2 and TRBJ2-7, is EPEVTQTPSHQVTQMGQEVILRCVPISNHLYFYWYRQILGQKVEFLVSFYNNEISEKSEIFDDQFSVERPDGSNFTLKIRSTKLEDSAMYFCASSDRDRAKYEQYFGPGTRLTVT.

CDR3 sequence: CASSFIAPGRPYEQYLGQYF. The chain carries TRBV5-4 and TRBJ2-7; the D call from TCRdb, TRBD2, cannot be confirmed without DNA. This CDR3 is built from 20 residues. Germline V gene lookup returns CDR1 SGHNT and CDR2 YYREEE (reference sequence).

The chain joins TRBV5-1 to TRBJ1-2; the D call of TRBD1 rests on TCRdb alone, since no DNA is present to check it. The CDR3 consists of 15 residues. Looked up from germline, CDR1 is SGHRS and CDR2 is YFSETQ. CDR3 loop: CASSIQTGGADGYTF.

J is TRBJ2-5 and V is TRBV12-3 or TRBV12-4; there is no DNA to check the TCRdb D call of TRBD2. This CDR3 region has 14 residues. This CDR3 is CASSLDGEGETQYF.

The rearrangement links TRBV12-3 or TRBV12-4 to TRBJ2-1. CDR3 length equals 15 residues. CDR3 protein: CASSFAQSSYNEQFF.

The genes are TRBV3-1 and TRBJ2-5; with no DNA, the TCRdb D assignment of TRBD1 cannot be verified. Germline assignment: CDR1 LGHDT and CDR2 YNNKEL (reference sequence). The CDR3 consists of 14 residues. The CDR3 loop reads CASSRAGAGETQYF.

The chain links TRBV10-3 to TRBJ1-1. Germline V gene lookup returns CDR1 ENHRY and CDR2 SYGVKD. There are 11 residues in the CDR3. CDR3 residues: CATQVNTEAFF.

This chain connects TRBV12-3 or TRBV12-4 to TRBJ1-1; the TRBD1 assignment by TCRdb is unverifiable without DNA. The CDR3 sequence is 12 residues long. The CDR3 is CASSYRILEAFF.

V is TRBV6-1 and J is TRBJ2-2. CDR3 length: 15 amino acids. The germline gives CDR1 MNHNS, CDR2 SASEGT. The CDR3: CASSQLAANTGELFF.

The chain carries TRBV5-4 and TRBJ2-2; without DNA, the TCRdb call of TRBD2 cannot be checked. Germline lookup yields CDR1 SGHNT and CDR2 YYREEE (reference sequence). This CDR3 comprises 15 residues. The CDR3: CASSRNQLEAGELFF.

The chain recombines TRBV7-9 with TRBJ2-1; absent DNA, TCRdb's TRBD1 call cannot be checked. The CDR3 sequence is 12 residues long. Germline loops: CDR1 SEHNR, CDR2 FQNEAQ (reference sequence). This CDR3 is CASSPRTGEQFF.

The genes are TRBV21-1 and TRBJ2-1; without DNA, the TCRdb call of TRBD1 cannot be checked. TRBV21-1 is marked as a pseudogene. This CDR3 comprises 15 residues. CDR3 residues: CASSWGLAPYNEQFF.

The rearrangement joins TRBV5-1 to TRBJ1-4; absent DNA, TCRdb's TRBD1 call cannot be checked. Germline CDR1 reads SGHRS; CDR2 reads YFSETQ. This CDR3 has 15 amino acids. Here the CDR3 reads CASSPRGAFNEKLFF.